This TCR beta chain was sequenced during a study of T-cell reconstitution after alpha-beta-depleted transplantation in children. This sample's TCRbeta library carried unique molecular identifier barcodes. TCRdb called the PCR reads again in MiXCR, with one record for every CDR3 protein. Among 70,000 or so distinct CDR3 sequences listed, approximately 11% were seen once. In its sample, this clonotype was seen many times. Material: PBMCs, obtained before TCRalphabeta/CD19-depleted stem cell transplant. The receptor's source is a boy younger than 18 with acute myeloid leukemia, due to receive a stem cell transplant.

The CDR3 here is CASSASGGPYNEQFF. Written as DNA, the CDR3 is TGTGCCAGCAGCGCTAGCGGGGGACCATACAATGAGCAGTTCTTC. This rearrangement joins TRBV5-5 to TRBJ2-1; 10 positions match TRBD2. V lost 4 bases, J lost 4 bases, and 5 bases stayed unmatched. The CDR3 is 15 amino acids. Per germline, CDR1 SGHKS and CDR2 YYEKEE (reference sequence).